This is a list of T cell receptor beta chains from one sample in a study of response to subunit inactivated influenza vaccine. TCRdb re-derived calls from the RT-PCR reads in MiXCR, one entry per CDR3 protein. Of approximately 500,000 distinct CDR3 sequences in the sample, approximately 13% were seen once. Specimen: PBMCs from blood, collected roughly 6 weeks after vaccination. These receptors came from a man aged 50 to 59 who received an inactivated influenza vaccine. CDR3s include the opening cysteine and the closing phenylalanine or tryptophan. The order of the fields is V gene, J gene, clone size, D gene, CDR3 protein, CDR3 DNA. D genes are given only for firm matches. Size tells how often a clone was seen (once, few, many) or the class of an expanded clone, and some rows leave it out.

v_gene: TRBV12-3/TRBV12-4
j_gene: TRBJ1-4
abundance: many
d_gene: NA
CDR3aa: CASSFVGNEKLFF
CDR3nt: TGTGCCAGCAGTTTCGTGGGGAATGAAAAACTGTTTTTT

v_gene: TRBV20-1
j_gene: TRBJ1-1
abundance: few
d_gene: NA
CDR3aa: CSARRQNTEAFF
CDR3nt: TGCAGTGCTAGAAGGCAGAACACTGAAGCTTTCTTT

v_gene: TRBV12-3/TRBV12-4
j_gene: TRBJ2-7
abundance: many
d_gene: NA
CDR3aa: CASSLGRGAYEQYF
CDR3nt: TGTGCCAGCAGTTTAGGTAGGGGGGCCTACGAGCAGTACTTC

v_gene: TRBV4-2
j_gene: TRBJ2-7
abundance: NA
d_gene: TRBD1
CDR3aa: CASSENTGAYEQYF
CDR3nt: TGTGCCAGCAGCGAGAACACAGGGGCCTACGAGCAGTACTTC

v_gene: TRBV5-1
j_gene: TRBJ1-2
abundance: NA
d_gene: NA
CDR3aa: CAGSFTANYGYTF
CDR3nt: TGCGCCGGCAGCTTTACAGCTAACTATGGCTACACCTTC

v_gene: TRBV6-1
j_gene: TRBJ2-7
abundance: many
d_gene: NA
CDR3aa: CASNLPNRVALYEQYF
CDR3nt: TGTGCCAGCAACCTCCCAAATAGGGTAGCGCTGTACGAGCAGTACTTC

v_gene: TRBV6-1
j_gene: TRBJ2-3
abundance: many
d_gene: TRBD1
CDR3aa: CASSSPLTGGTDTQYF
CDR3nt: TGTGCCAGCAGTTCACCCTTGACAGGGGGCACAGATACGCAGTATTTT

v_gene: TRBV20-1
j_gene: TRBJ2-7
abundance: many
d_gene: NA
CDR3aa: CSARDFNSYEQYF
CDR3nt: TGCAGTGCTAGGGACTTCAACTCCTACGAGCAGTACTTC

v_gene: TRBV18
j_gene: TRBJ2-1
abundance: few
d_gene: NA
CDR3aa: CASSPPGLPKGEQFF
CDR3nt: TGTGCCAGCTCACCACCGGGACTCCCGAAGGGTGAGCAGTTCTTC

v_gene: TRBV5-6
j_gene: TRBJ2-1
abundance: NA
d_gene: TRBD2
CDR3aa: CASSTGTSGPYNEQFF
CDR3nt: TGTGCCAGCAGCACCGGGACTAGCGGACCCTACAATGAGCAGTTCTTC

v_gene: TRBV29-1
j_gene: TRBJ1-2
abundance: NA
d_gene: TRBD1
CDR3aa: CSVEVPRQGGFYGYTF
CDR3nt: TGCAGCGTTGAAGTCCCCCGACAGGGTGGGTTCTATGGCTACACCTTC

v_gene: TRBV7-8
j_gene: TRBJ2-7
abundance: few
d_gene: NA
CDR3aa: CASSYLSTPYEQYF
CDR3nt: TGTGCCAGCTCCTACCTTAGCACTCCCTACGAGCAGTACTTC

v_gene: TRBV12-3/TRBV12-4
j_gene: TRBJ2-3
abundance: NA
d_gene: NA
CDR3aa: CASSLEGEADTQYF
CDR3nt: TGTGCCAGCAGTTTAGAAGGGGAAGCAGATACGCAGTATTTT

v_gene: TRBV12-3/TRBV12-4
j_gene: TRBJ2-7
abundance: many
d_gene: TRBD2
CDR3aa: CASSSTSAYEQYF
CDR3nt: TGTGCCAGCAGTTCCACTAGCGCCTACGAGCAGTACTTC

v_gene: TRBV4-1
j_gene: TRBJ2-5
abundance: few
d_gene: TRBD1
CDR3aa: CASSQLRGQALSLAQYF
CDR3nt: TGCGCCAGCAGCCAACTTAGAGGACAGGCTCTCTCTCTGGCCCAGTACTTC

v_gene: TRBV20-1
j_gene: TRBJ1-1
abundance: NA
d_gene: TRBD1
CDR3aa: CSAPGQQRSEAFF
CDR3nt: TGCAGTGCCCCGGGACAGCAACGAAGTGAAGCTTTCTTT

v_gene: TRBV6-5
j_gene: TRBJ1-1
abundance: few
d_gene: NA
CDR3aa: CASSSVIFVRGITEAFF
CDR3nt: TGTGCCAGCAGTTCAGTTATTTTTGTGCGGGGAATCACTGAAGCTTTCTTT